The sequence of this T cell receptor (beta chain) was determined in a study of shared clonotypes between healthy human individuals. On the study more broadly: The study used three CD4 naive, three CD4 memory, two CD8 naive and one CD8 memory plate per donor.

CD45RO-negative, CCR7-selected cells formed the naive CD8 fraction, which excluded terminally differentiated effector memory CD45RA+ cells. Study-level results: As a rule, naive subsets had a larger estimated richness than memory subsets.

Trimming removed 4 bases at V and 6 bases at J, with 10 bases between. Germline values: CDR1 MNHNY, CDR2 SVGAGI (reference sequence). This CDR3 spans 12 amino acids. An even split of each subset's genomic DNA across several immunoSEQ plates was performed. The assay was immunoSEQ multiplex PCR, and TCRdb's table has in-frame clones only and misses some. The repertoire consists of some 800,000 clones, with more than 85% occurring once and the leading ten covering around 24%. To note about this clone: Its antigen remains unknown.

This chain links TRBV6-6 with TRBJ2-7; no clear D gene. The receptor was derived from a man aged 30-40 years in good health. Input material: naive CD8+ T cells sorted from blood. The CDR3 region has the DNA TGTGCCAGCAGTTCCTTGGCAGGCGAGCAGTACTTC. This encodes CASSSLAGEQYF.